This T cell receptor beta chain emerged from a study of shared clonotypes between healthy human individuals. Naive CD8 cells lacked CD45RO, underwent positive selection for CCR7 and left out terminally differentiated effector memory CD45RA+ cells. Some clones are missing from TCRdb's copy, which holds only in-frame ones; the method was immunoSEQ multiplex PCR. Here the sample spans hundreds of thousands of clones, 92% being singletons. The V gene lost 0 bases and the J gene lost 6 bases, with 5 bases spanning the gap. There are 12 residues in the CDR3. The germline CDR1 and CDR2 sequences are SQVTM and ANQGSEA.

Specimen: naive CD8+ T cells sorted from blood. V is TRBV29-1 and J is TRBJ2-2; no clear D gene. The sequence was obtained from a man aged 25 to 40 in good health. CDR3 loop: CSVEEHPGELFF. The CDR3 nucleotides read TGCAGCGTTGAAGAACACCCCGGGGAGCTGTTTTTT.